Described below is a single T cell receptor beta chain sequence and its context. The target antigen is unknown. Treatment indicated: around 19 received Ad26.COV2.S at low or high dose, single or two shots; 5 received placebo; per-sample allocation not given. The study sampled participants on day 63 after the first vaccine or placebo injection. The data originate from a study of Ad26.COV2.S vaccination and SARS-CoV-2 variants. The wider study: Recipients of Ad26.COV2.S got it intramuscularly, once or twice 56 days apart. Points from the study as a whole: An underestimation of total T cell responses may have resulted from the TCR breadth and depth analyses. CD8+ and CD4+ T cells specific for spike reportedly responded with substantial breadth after vaccination.

V shed 3 bases and J 14 bases; nucleotides not matched to a gene: 12. The CDR3 runs to 15 residues. CDR1 and CDR2 from the germline V gene are KGHSH and LQKENI. Sequenced by immunoSEQ multiplex PCR; TCRdb stores in-frame clones only, minus some. The sample records roughly 240,000 clones, more than 75% being singletons. The TCR was taken from a person aged 18-65 years who received the Ad26.COV2.S COVID-19 vaccine or a placebo. This specimen consisted of peripheral blood, obtained in a trial of Ad26.COV2.S vaccine versus placebo. The chain joins TRBV18 to TRBJ1-6; 8 nucleotides agree with TRBD1. The CDR3 spells CASSPQGQAAGTLHF. As DNA, the CDR3 is TGTGCCAGCTCACCGCAGGGACAGGCGGCAGGCACCCTCCACTTT.